The source of this TCR beta chain is a study of T cell changes during pregnancy in multiple sclerosis. Germline V gene data show CDR1 as LGHNA and CDR2 as YNFKEQ. Trimming at V came to 2 bases and at J to 6 bases, leaving 5 bases not matched to a gene. There are 16 residues in the CDR3. The data were produced by immunoSEQ multiplex PCR, yet TCRdb's version contains in-frame clones alone and is incomplete. The repertoire holds approximately 30,000 clones, with approximately 91% as singletons. This TCR was sampled from a female donor with multiple sclerosis, enrolled in a pregnancy study. The sample consisted of CD8+ T cells from peripheral blood mononuclear cells, taken before pregnancy. The rearrangement joins TRBV4-2 to TRBJ1-6; the match to TRBD1 covers 9 bases. The CDR3 spells CASSQQQGAGNSPLHF. The CDR3 DNA sequence: TGTGCCAGCAGCCAACAACAGGGGGCCGGTAATTCACCCCTCCACTTT.